This T cell receptor (beta chain) was profiled in a study of shared clonotypes between healthy human individuals. Germline V gene sequence: CDR1 SGHAT, CDR2 FQNNGV. The V end was cut by 5 bases, the J end by 2 bases, with 11 bases between. CDR3 length equals 14 residues. The table came from immunoSEQ multiplex PCR; TCRdb's copy has only in-frame clones and leaves some out. The data contain roughly 700,000 clones, roughly 70% of them singletons. The J gene is TRBJ2-3, the V gene TRBV11-2; no clear D. The sequenced sample consisted of memory CD4+ T cells sorted from blood. As for subset: CD45RA-negative fraction. The TCR was taken from a woman aged 25 to 39 in good health. The CDR3 sequence is CASSNRRITDTQYF. The CDR3, as DNA: TGTGCCAGCAGCAACCGCCGCATCACAGATACGCAGTATTTT.